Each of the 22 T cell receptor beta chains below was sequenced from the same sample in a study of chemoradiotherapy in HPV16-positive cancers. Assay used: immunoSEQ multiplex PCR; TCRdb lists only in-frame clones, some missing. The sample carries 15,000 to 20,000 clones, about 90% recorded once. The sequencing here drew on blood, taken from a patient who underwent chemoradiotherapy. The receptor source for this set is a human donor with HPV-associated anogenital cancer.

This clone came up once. The CDR3 here is CASRSRGPVMYEQFF. In nucleotides, the CDR3 is TGTGCCAGCAGGTCGCGGGGGCCCGTTATGTATGAGCAGTTCTTC. The chain recombines TRBV7-9 with TRBJ2-1, with D possibly matching TRBD2 (7 bases). Per the germline V gene, CDR1 is SEHNR and CDR2 is FQNEAQ (reference sequence). The CDR3 length is 15 residues. The germline V and J ends were trimmed by 6 bases and 8 bases, with 20 bases remaining between them.

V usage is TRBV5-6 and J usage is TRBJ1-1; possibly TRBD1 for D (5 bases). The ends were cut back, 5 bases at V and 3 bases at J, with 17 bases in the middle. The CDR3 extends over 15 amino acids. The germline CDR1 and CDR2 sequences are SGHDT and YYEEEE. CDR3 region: CASSNWDLGDTEAFF. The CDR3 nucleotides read TGTGCCAGCAGTAACTGGGACTTAGGGGACACTGAAGCTTTCTTT.

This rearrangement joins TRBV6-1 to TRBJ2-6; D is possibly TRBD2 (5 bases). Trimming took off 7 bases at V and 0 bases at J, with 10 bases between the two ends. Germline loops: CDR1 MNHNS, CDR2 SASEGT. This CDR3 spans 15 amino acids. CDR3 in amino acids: CASNIEGSGANVLTF. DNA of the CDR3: TGTGCCAGCAATATCGAGGGCTCTGGGGCCAACGTCCTGACTTTC.

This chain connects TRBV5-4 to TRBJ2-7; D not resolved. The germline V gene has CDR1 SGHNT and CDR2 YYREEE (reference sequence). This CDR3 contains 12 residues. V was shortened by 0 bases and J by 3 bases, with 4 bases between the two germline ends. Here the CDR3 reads CASSLDDYEQYF. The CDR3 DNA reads TGTGCCAGCAGCTTGGATGACTACGAGCAGTACTTC.

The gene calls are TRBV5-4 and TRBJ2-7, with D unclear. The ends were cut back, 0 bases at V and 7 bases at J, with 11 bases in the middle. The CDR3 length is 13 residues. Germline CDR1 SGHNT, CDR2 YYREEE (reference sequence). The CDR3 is CASSLVSAEEQYF. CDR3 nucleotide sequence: TGTGCCAGCAGCTTGGTCTCGGCGGAAGAGCAGTACTTC.

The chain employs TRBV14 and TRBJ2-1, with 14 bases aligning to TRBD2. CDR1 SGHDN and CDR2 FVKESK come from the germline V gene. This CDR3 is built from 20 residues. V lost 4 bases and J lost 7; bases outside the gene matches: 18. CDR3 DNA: TGTGCCAGCAGCCGCGCCCTGGGACTAGCGGGAGCTACAGTAAGGAATGAGCAGTTCTTC. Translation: CASSRALGLAGATVRNEQFF.

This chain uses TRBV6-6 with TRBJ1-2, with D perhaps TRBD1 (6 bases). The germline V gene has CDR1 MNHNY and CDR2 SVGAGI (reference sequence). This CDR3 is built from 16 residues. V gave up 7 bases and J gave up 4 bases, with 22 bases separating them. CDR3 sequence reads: CASTFRGGQNLYGYTF. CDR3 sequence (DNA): TGTGCCAGCACCTTTAGAGGTGGACAGAATCTCTATGGCTACACCTTC.

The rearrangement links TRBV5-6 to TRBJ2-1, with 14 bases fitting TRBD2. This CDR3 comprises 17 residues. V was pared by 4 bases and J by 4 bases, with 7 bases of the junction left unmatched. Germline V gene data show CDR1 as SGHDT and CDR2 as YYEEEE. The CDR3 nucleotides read TGTGCCAGCAGCCAGGGACTAGCGGGAGCGAGGTACAATGAGCAGTTCTTC. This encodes CASSQGLAGARYNEQFF.

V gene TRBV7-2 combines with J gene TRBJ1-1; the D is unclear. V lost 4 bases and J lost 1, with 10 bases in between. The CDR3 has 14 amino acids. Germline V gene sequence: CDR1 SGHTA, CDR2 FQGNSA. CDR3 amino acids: CASSWGMANTEAFF. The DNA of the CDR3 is TGTGCCAGCAGCTGGGGTATGGCGAACACTGAAGCTTTCTTT.

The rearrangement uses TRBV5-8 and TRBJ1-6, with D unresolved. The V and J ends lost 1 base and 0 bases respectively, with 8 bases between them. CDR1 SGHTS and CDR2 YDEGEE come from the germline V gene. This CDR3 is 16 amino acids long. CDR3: CASSLFVSSYNSPLHF. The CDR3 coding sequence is TGTGCCAGCAGCTTGTTCGTGAGCTCCTATAATTCACCCCTCCACTTT.

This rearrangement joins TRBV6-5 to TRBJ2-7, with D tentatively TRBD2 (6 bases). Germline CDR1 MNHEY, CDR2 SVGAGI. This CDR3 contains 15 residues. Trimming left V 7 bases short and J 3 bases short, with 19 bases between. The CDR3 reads CASKRRELQDYEQYF. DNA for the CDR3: TGTGCCAGCAAGCGGCGGGAACTTCAGGACTACGAGCAGTACTTC.

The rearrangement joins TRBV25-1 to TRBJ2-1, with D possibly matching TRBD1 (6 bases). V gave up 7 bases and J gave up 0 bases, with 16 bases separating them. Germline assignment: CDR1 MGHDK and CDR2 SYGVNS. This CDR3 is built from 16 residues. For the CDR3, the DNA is TGTGCCAGCACTCCCGGACAGTTATACTCCTACAATGAGCAGTTCTTC. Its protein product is CASTPGQLYSYNEQFF.

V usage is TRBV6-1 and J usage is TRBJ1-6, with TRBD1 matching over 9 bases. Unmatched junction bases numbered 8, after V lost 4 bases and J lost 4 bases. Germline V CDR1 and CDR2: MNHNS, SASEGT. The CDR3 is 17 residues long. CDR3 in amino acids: CASSVDRGEFYNSPLHF. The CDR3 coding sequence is TGTGCCAGCAGTGTTGACAGGGGGGAATTTTATAATTCACCCCTCCACTTT.

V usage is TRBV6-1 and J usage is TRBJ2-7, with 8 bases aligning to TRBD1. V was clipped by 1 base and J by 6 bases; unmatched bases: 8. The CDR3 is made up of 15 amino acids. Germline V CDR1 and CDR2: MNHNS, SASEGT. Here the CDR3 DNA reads TGTGCCAGCAGTGAAGACTTGATCAGGGGGCTCGAGCAGTACTTC. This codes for CASSEDLIRGLEQYF.

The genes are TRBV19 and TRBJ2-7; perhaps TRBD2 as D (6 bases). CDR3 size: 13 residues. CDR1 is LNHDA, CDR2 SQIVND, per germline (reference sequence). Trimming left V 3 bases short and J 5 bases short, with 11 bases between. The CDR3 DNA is TGTGCCAGTAGTATCCGGGGACTCGACGAGCAGTACTTC. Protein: CASSIRGLDEQYF.

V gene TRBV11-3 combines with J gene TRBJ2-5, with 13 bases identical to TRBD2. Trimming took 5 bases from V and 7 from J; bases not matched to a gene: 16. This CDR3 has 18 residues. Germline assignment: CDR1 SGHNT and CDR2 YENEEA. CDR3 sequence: CASSRDPRGLAGSRTQYF. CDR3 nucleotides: TGTGCCAGCAGCCGAGACCCCAGGGGACTAGCGGGATCTCGGACCCAGTACTTC.

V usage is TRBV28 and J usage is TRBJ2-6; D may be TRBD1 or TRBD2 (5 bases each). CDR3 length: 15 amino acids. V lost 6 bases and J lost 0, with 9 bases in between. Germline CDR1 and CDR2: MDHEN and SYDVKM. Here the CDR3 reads CASRPGSSGANVLTF. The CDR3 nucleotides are TGTGCCAGCAGGCCAGGGAGCTCTGGGGCCAACGTCCTGACTTTC.

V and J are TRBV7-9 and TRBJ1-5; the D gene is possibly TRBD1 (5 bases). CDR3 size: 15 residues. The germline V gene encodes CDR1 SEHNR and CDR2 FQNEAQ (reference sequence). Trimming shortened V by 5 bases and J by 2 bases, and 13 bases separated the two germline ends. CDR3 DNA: TGTGCCAGCAGCACCGTCGGGGGGGGCAATCAGCCCCAGCATTTT. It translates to CASSTVGGGNQPQHF.

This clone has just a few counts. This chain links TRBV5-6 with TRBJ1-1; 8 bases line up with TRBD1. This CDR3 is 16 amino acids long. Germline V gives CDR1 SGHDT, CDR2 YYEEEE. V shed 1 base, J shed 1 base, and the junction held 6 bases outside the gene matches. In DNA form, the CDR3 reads TGTGCCAGCAGCTTGTGGGCAGGGGGCCGGAACACTGAAGCTTTCTTT. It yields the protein CASSLWAGGRNTEAFF. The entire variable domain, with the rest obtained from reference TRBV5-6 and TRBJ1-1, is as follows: DAGVTQSPTHLIKTRGQQVTLRCSPKSGHDTVSWYQQALGQGPQFIFQYYEEEERQRGNFPDRFSGHQFPNYSSELNVNALLLGDSALYLCASSLWAGGRNTEAFFGQGTRLTVV.

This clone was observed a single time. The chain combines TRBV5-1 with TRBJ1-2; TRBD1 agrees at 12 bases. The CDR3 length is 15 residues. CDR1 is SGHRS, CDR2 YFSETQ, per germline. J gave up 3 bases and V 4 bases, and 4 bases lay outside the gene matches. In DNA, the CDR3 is TGCGCCAGCAGCGAAGGGACAGGGGGCGACTATGGCTACACCTTC. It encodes CASSEGTGGDYGYTF.

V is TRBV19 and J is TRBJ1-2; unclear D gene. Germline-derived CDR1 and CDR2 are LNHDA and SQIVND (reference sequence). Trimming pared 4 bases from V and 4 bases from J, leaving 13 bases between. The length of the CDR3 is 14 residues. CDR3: CASSTPTAFYGYTF. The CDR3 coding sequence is TGTGCCAGTAGTACCCCGACGGCATTCTATGGCTACACCTTC.

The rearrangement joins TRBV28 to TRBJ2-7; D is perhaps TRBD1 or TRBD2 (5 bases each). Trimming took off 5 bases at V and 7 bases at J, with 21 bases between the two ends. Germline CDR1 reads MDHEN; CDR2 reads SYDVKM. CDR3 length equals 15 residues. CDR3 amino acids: CASSTTGRGRSEQYF. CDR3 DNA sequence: TGTGCCAGCAGTACCACAGGACGGGGCCGCTCAGAGCAGTACTTC.